This entry features one TCR beta chain sequence. This sample was taken from a study of OX40 agonist ivuxolimab in advanced cancers. At the level of the study: Antecedent anti-PD-1, anti-PD-L1 or anti-CTLA-4 therapy was permissible, with about 40% having received some.

Generated by immunoSEQ multiplex PCR, the TCRdb table keeps only in-frame clones and is missing some. The sample records about 110,000 clones, about nine tenths being singletons. Losses at the gene ends were 6 bases for V and 5 bases for J; bases not matched to a gene: 9. CDR1 SNHLY and CDR2 FYNNEI come from the germline V gene. The CDR3 spans 14 residues. The receptor comes from an adult with an advanced solid tumor such as melanoma, head and neck, liver or kidney cancer. This specimen was CD4+ or CD8+ T cells sorted from blood, taken in a trial of the OX40 agonist ivuxolimab. V usage is TRBV2 and J usage is TRBJ2-7, with TRBD1 matching 8 bases. The CDR3 nucleotides read TGTGCCAGCAGGGGAGGACAGGGCTCTCACGAGCAGTACTTC. It translates to CASRGGQGSHEQYF.